Listed here are 18 T cell receptor beta chains from one sample, sequenced in a study of vaccination and CD4 T cells after COVID-19. For these TCRs, the target antigens are not known. With the Oncomine TCR Beta short-read assay, DNA from cultured CD4+ T cells was sequenced. TCRdb reprocessed the PCR reads via MiXCR and lists one record per CDR3 protein. Here the sample spans some 20,000 distinct CDR3 sequences, approximately 42% being singletons. The treatment denotes: roughly ten-day PBMC culture with coronavirus spike peptide pools or control peptides (ViraFEST assay). This specimen was CD4+ T cells from blood, cultured in vitro, taken before SARS-CoV-2 vaccination. All receptors derive from a human donor who had recovered from COVID-19.

This chain uses TRBV29-1 with TRBJ1-1, with 10 bases fitting TRBD1. This CDR3 is 15 amino acids long. The V gene end was trimmed by 7 bases and the J gene end by 4 bases; junction bases not matched to a gene: 12. Germline V gene sequence: CDR1 SQVTM, CDR2 ANQGSEA. The DNA for the CDR3 is TGCAGCGCCTATACCGGGACAGGGGATGGCACTGAAGCTTTCTTT. Translation gives CSAYTGTGDGTEAFF.

The V gene is TRBV19, the J gene TRBJ1-2, with 7 positions matching TRBD1. Trimming removed 5 bases from V and 0 bases from J; junction bases left unmatched: 6. From germline, CDR1 is LNHDA and CDR2 SQIVND (reference sequence). The CDR3 loop spans 15 amino acids. The CDR3 reads CASSPGQLSNYGYTF. The CDR3 bases are TGTGCCAGTAGTCCGGGACAGCTCTCTAACTATGGCTACACCTTC.

The chain uses TRBV15 and TRBJ2-7; D ambiguous. The CDR3 spans 14 residues. V was shortened by 0 bases and J by 0 bases, with 6 bases between the two germline ends. Germline lookup yields CDR1 LNHNV and CDR2 YYDKDF (reference sequence). CDR3 loop: CATSRDHSSYEQYF. CDR3 DNA sequence: TGTGCCACCAGCAGAGACCACAGCTCCTACGAGCAGTACTTC.

This clonotype turned up a few times. The chain joins TRBV20-1 to TRBJ1-2; 7 bases align to TRBD1. This CDR3 has 14 residues. The germline gives CDR1 DFQATT, CDR2 SNEGSKA (reference sequence). The V segment lost 0 bases and the J segment 2 bases; nucleotides outside the gene matches: 3. The CDR3 DNA sequence: TGCAGTGCTAGAGAGGGACAGCCAAACTATGGCTACACCTTC. Its protein product is CSAREGQPNYGYTF.

The rearrangement joins TRBV6-5 to TRBJ2-5, with D tentatively TRBD2 (6 bases). CDR1 is MNHEY, CDR2 SVGAGI, per germline. This CDR3 spans 16 amino acids. The ends were cut back, 3 bases at V and 5 bases at J, with 19 bases in the middle. The CDR3 nucleotides are TGTGCCAGCAGTTATTGGCGGGGCGGCCCAGGGGAGACCCAGTACTTC. This codes for CASSYWRGGPGETQYF.

V usage is TRBV19 and J usage is TRBJ2-4, with D tentatively TRBD2 (5 bases). This CDR3 is built from 14 residues. V was clipped by 9 bases and J by 1 base, with 13 bases between them. The germline gives CDR1 LNHDA, CDR2 SQIVND (reference sequence). The DNA for the CDR3 is TGTGCCAGCCTCGAGCGAGGGGCCAAAAACATTCAGTACTTC. Translation gives CASLERGAKNIQYF.

This clonotype has a handful of counts. This chain joins TRBV19 and TRBJ1-5; no reliable D call. This CDR3 comprises 16 residues. Germline V gene data show CDR1 as LNHDA and CDR2 as SQIVND (reference sequence). With 4 bases removed from V and 0 bases from J, the gap between germline ends came to 13 bases. For the CDR3, the DNA is TGTGCCAGTAGTACTCTGAGGCTCCTTAGCAATCAGCCCCAGCATTTT. Its translation: CASSTLRLLSNQPQHF.

V is TRBV7-2 and J is TRBJ1-4, with 8 bases lining up with TRBD1. The CDR3 spans 14 residues. Germline CDR1 and CDR2: SGHTA and FQGNSA. Germline trimming cut 1 base from V and 6 bases from J; bases unmatched to any gene: 1. The CDR3 protein is CASSLGTGYEKLFF. The CDR3 nucleotides are TGTGCCAGCAGCTTAGGGACAGGGTATGAAAAACTGTTTTTT.

This clonotype turned up a few times. The chain employs TRBV12-3 or TRBV12-4 and TRBJ1-6; TRBD1 matches at 7 bases. Germline trimming cut 6 bases from V and 5 bases from J; bases unmatched to any gene: 4. The CDR3 consists of 14 residues. In nucleotides, the CDR3 is TGTGCCAGCAGCACCGGGACAGATAATTCACCCCTCCACTTT. Translation gives CASSTGTDNSPLHF.

The CDR3 DNA reads TGTGCCAGCAGCGCTCAGCAGGGACGGGGCAATCAGCCCCAGCATTTT. Its protein is CASSAQQGRGNQPQHF. This chain links TRBV7-8 with TRBJ1-5; a possible D gene is TRBD1 (5 bases). Germline lookup yields CDR1 SGHVS and CDR2 FQNEAQ. The CDR3 runs 16 residues. Trimming shortened V by 5 bases and J by 2 bases, and 16 bases separated the two germline ends.

The chain links TRBV7-9 to TRBJ2-1; TRBD1 might be the D (8 bases). V was trimmed by 8 bases and J by 10 bases, leaving 27 bases between them. Germline V gene sequence: CDR1 SEHNR, CDR2 FQNEAQ (reference sequence). The length of the CDR3 is 16 residues. CDR3 loop: CASRHSGRQGAPEQFF. DNA of the CDR3: TGTGCCAGCCGACATTCCGGGAGGCAGGGGGCCCCCGAGCAGTTCTTC.

A few counts support this clonotype. This chain joins TRBV28 and TRBJ1-5; 8 nucleotides agree with TRBD1. The V gene's germline CDR1 is MDHEN and CDR2 SYDVKM. The V segment lost 6 bases and the J segment 9 bases; nucleotides outside the gene matches: 10. This CDR3 is built from 14 residues. The CDR3 coding sequence is TGTGCCAGCAGCGTCCAGGGGGCAGGTGGGCCCCAGCATTTT. This sequence encodes CASSVQGAGGPQHF.

This chain links TRBV20-1 with TRBJ1-2; 7 bases align to TRBD1. This CDR3 spans 13 amino acids. The V gene end was trimmed by 0 bases and the J gene end by 4 bases; junction bases not matched to a gene: 2. Per germline, CDR1 DFQATT and CDR2 SNEGSKA (reference sequence). The DNA of the CDR3 is TGCAGTGCTAGAGATTACAGGGGCTATGGCTACACCTTC. Translation: CSARDYRGYGYTF.

The chain uses TRBV6-2 or TRBV6-3 and TRBJ1-1; D is uncertain. Trimming left V 7 bases short and J 6 bases short, with 15 bases between. In germline, CDR1 is MNHEY, CDR2 SVGEGT. The CDR3 runs 13 residues. DNA of the CDR3: TGTGCCAGCACGATGGGGAAGTGGGCTGAAGCTTTCTTT. This encodes CASTMGKWAEAFF.

This clonotype appeared a few times. The rearrangement links TRBV2 to TRBJ2-1, with 9 bases matching TRBD2. The CDR3 is 13 residues long. The J segment lost 9 bases and the V segment lost 1 base, leaving 1 base of the junction unmatched. CDR1 and CDR2 (germline): SNHLY, FYNNEI. DNA of the CDR3: TGTGCCAGCAGTGAAGGGACTAGCGTTGAGCAGTTCTTC. This encodes CASSEGTSVEQFF.

The V and J genes are TRBV28 and TRBJ2-3; a weak D match, TRBD2 (6 bases). Germline values: CDR1 MDHEN, CDR2 SYDVKM. This CDR3 spans 16 amino acids. Deletions cut 2 bases from V and 1 base from J, with 13 bases between. CDR3 in DNA: TGTGCCAGCAGTTTAAGGCCCGCGGGGCGCACAGATACGCAGTATTTT. Translation gives CASSLRPAGRTDTQYF.

The table lists this clonotype with a few counts. The chain uses TRBV7-9 and TRBJ2-3; a weak D match, TRBD2 (5 bases). Germline V gives CDR1 SEHNR, CDR2 FQNEAQ (reference sequence). Deletions cut 1 base from V and 4 bases from J, with 15 bases between. The CDR3 has 16 amino acids. The CDR3 sequence is CASSLVSGSGADTQYF. In nucleotides, the CDR3 is TGTGCCAGCAGCTTAGTGTCGGGCTCCGGGGCAGATACGCAGTATTTT.

This clonotype is judged large. The J gene is TRBJ1-1, the V gene TRBV7-9; D is uncertain. Germline V CDR1 and CDR2: SEHNR, FQNEAQ (reference sequence). V lost 4 bases and J 8 bases, leaving 14 bases between the germline ends. CDR3 length: 13 residues. CDR3 coding DNA: TGTGCCAGCAGCTATGAGCCGGGATCAGAAGCTTTCTTT. Its translation is CASSYEPGSEAFF.